This passage covers 8 T cell receptor beta chains from one sample sequenced in a study of T cells after yellow fever vaccination (dated by TCRdb to between 2017 and 2020). The intended sense of this specimen's treatment or condition label: live attenuated yellow fever vaccine strain. Libraries came from 5' RACE. The instrument was an Illumina HiSeq 2500. TCRdb reprocessed the public reads (quality trimming at Q25 with fastp, clone calling with MiXCR) and kept in-frame beta chains. Each entry is one CDR3 protein sequence, shown with its most common DNA and genes. The sample profile shows roughly 180,000 distinct CDR3 sequences; about 6% of them were found once. The ten top clones hold less than 3.5% of the sample. The material was CD4+ T cells sorted from PBMCs, obtained on the day of the first yellow fever vaccination. These receptors were collected from a man between 18 and 29 years old who received the YFV17D yellow fever vaccine.

At least ten counts were recorded for this clonotype. V and J are TRBV4-1 and TRBJ1-4, with a possible D match to TRBD1 (6 bases). V dropped 1 base and J dropped 5 bases, with 17 bases sitting between them. The germline V gene has CDR1 MGHRA and CDR2 YSYEKL. The CDR3 length is 17 residues. The CDR3 loop is CASSQAFFRGLNEKLFF. In DNA, the CDR3 is TGCGCCAGCAGCCAAGCTTTCTTCCGGGGGCTAAATGAAAAACTGTTTTTT.

This clonotype was seen at least ten times. The V call is TRBV5-1, the J call TRBJ1-5; a possible D gene is TRBD1 (5 bases). The CDR3 loop spans 14 amino acids. V dropped 0 bases and J dropped 6 bases, with 10 bases sitting between them. Germline loops: CDR1 SGHRS, CDR2 YFSETQ. Here the CDR3 DNA reads TGCGCCAGCAGCTTGGTAGGGGCGGGTCAGCCCCAGCATTTT. Its protein is CASSLVGAGQPQHF.

This clonotype occurred a few times. The chain couples TRBV5-1 to TRBJ1-5; D is perhaps TRBD1 (6 bases). This CDR3 contains 17 residues. CDR1 SGHRS and CDR2 YFSETQ come from the germline V gene. V gave up 4 bases and J gave up 2 bases, with 19 bases separating them. The CDR3 protein is CASSVAPVGAGNQPQHF. The CDR3 region has the DNA TGCGCCAGCAGCGTGGCACCCGTGGGGGCCGGCAATCAGCCCCAGCATTTT.

V is TRBV7-2 and J is TRBJ2-1, with D hard to call. Germline lookup yields CDR1 SGHTA and CDR2 FQGNSA. With 5 bases removed from V and 3 bases from J, the gap between germline ends came to 17 bases. CDR3 size: 16 residues. CDR3 DNA: TGTGCCAGCAGCCAACGTTACGACGCTAACTACAATGAGCAGTTCTTC. This translates into CASSQRYDANYNEQFF.

This clonotype was counted only a few times. V and J are TRBV12-5 and TRBJ1-2, with 7 bases aligning to TRBD1. The CDR3 consists of 12 residues. The V segment lost 4 bases and the J segment 7 bases; nucleotides outside the gene matches: 3. Germline CDR1 LGHNT, CDR2 FRNRAP. CDR3 DNA: TGTGCTAGTGGTTCAGGGGGGAGTGGCTACACCTTC. This gives the protein CASGSGGSGYTF.

In its sample, this clonotype was seen many times. The chain recombines TRBV5-1 with TRBJ2-1; 8 bases match TRBD1. After removal of 6 bases from V and 3 bases from J, the junction contained 5 bases not matched to a gene. The CDR3 loop spans 14 amino acids. The V gene's germline CDR1 is SGHRS and CDR2 YFSETQ. The chain's CDR3 is CASTRQGFYNEQFF. CDR3 nucleotides: TGCGCCAGCACCCGACAGGGGTTCTACAATGAGCAGTTCTTC.

This clonotype was observed at least ten times. V is TRBV11-2 and J is TRBJ2-1, with TRBD2 matching over 11 bases. J gave up 9 bases and V 5 bases, and 9 bases lay outside the gene matches. The CDR3 loop spans 15 amino acids. Germline V gene lookup returns CDR1 SGHAT and CDR2 FQNNGV. The CDR3 region has the DNA TGTGCCAGCAGCCGAACGACTAGCGGGGATACTGAGCAGTTCTTC. Its protein product is CASSRTTSGDTEQFF.

This clonotype was picked up many times. The rearrangement joins TRBV10-3 to TRBJ1-4, with 9 bases lining up with TRBD1. The CDR3 extends over 14 amino acids. Germline V CDR1 and CDR2: ENHRY, SYGVKD. With 6 bases clipped from V and 4 bases from J, the junction kept 3 bases outside the gene matches. The chain's CDR3 is CAIREGQGNEKLFF. CDR3 DNA sequence: TGTGCCATCAGGGAGGGACAGGGTAATGAAAAACTGTTTTTT.